A single T cell receptor (beta chain) is shown here with its context. The antigen this receptor binds is unknown. The record has no base qualities; no much larger clone is one base away. These data come from a study of blood T cell repertoires in COVID-19 (dated by TCRdb to the early 2020s). General notes on the study: Samples from collaborators originated in the United States, Italy and Spain and spanned both the acute and convalescent phases of COVID-19. The material from the prospective study consisted of cDNA or gDNA derived from T cells, B-cell-depleted T cells, or PBMCs. Deeply sampled blood TCRbeta repertoires from subjects exposed to, actively infected with, or recovered from COVID-19 were included in the dataset. The repertoires were released in a freely available public database meant as a resource for research on the immune response to SARS-CoV-2. Samples were obtained from the ongoing ImmuneRACE study (first 160 participants) and from some 1,300 subjects provided by 6 global collaborators. The sample metadata nearly always contained a de-identified subject ID, COVID-19 status, age in years and sex. Where available, HLA class I and class II types were taken from metadata supplied by the sample provider and were not determined by assay-based typing.

Findings and caveats that apply to the study as a whole: The amount of clinical and demographic metadata varied by source and participant and was provided uncurated.

Collaborating institutions collected whole blood in K2EDTA tubes following their own protocols. For TCRbeta analysis, collaborators shipped samples in one of three forms: frozen whole blood, isolated PBMCs, or DNA extracted from either of those sample types. The immunoSEQ Assay, a bias-controlled multiplex PCR, was used to amplify TCRbeta CDR3 regions from genomic DNA. Under the source paper's analysis protocol: Nucleated cell counts per sample were estimated from amplification of reference gene primers within the assay. Sequence reads were collapsed and filtered to measure the absolute abundance of every unique TCRbeta CDR3 rearrangement. For each sample, productive Simpson clonality was calculated as the square root of Simpson's diversity index across productive rearrangements. The source is immuneACCESS, and TCRdb retained only in-frame sequences with V and J called. Part of the clones is not carried over; for the studies checked, unresolved V genes explain less than half of this, and the remainder is unexplained. V, J and clone size are those of that table, while D and trimming were read from the DNA. This sample holds under 300,000 clones; roughly four fifths were observed only once. The ten top clones hold around 3.4% of the sample.

For CDR1 and CDR2, the germline V gene (reference sequence) lists MNHEY and SMNVEV. At the junction V is shortened by 5 bases and J by 2 bases; bases outside the gene matches: 3. Taken from cysteine to phenylalanine, the CDR3 has 15 residues. Only CDR3 DNA is held: 45 bases, read in frame from base 1. The V and J segments used are TRBV27 and TRBJ1-4, with 9 middle bases fitting TRBD1. This clonotype was sampled from a woman aged 18-35 years with acute or convalescent COVID-19. Sequenced sample: peripheral blood. The CDR3 region: CASSKDRGTNEKLFF. The DNA sequence is given as TGTGCCAGCAGTAAGGACAGGGGCACTAATGAAAAACTGTTTTTT.